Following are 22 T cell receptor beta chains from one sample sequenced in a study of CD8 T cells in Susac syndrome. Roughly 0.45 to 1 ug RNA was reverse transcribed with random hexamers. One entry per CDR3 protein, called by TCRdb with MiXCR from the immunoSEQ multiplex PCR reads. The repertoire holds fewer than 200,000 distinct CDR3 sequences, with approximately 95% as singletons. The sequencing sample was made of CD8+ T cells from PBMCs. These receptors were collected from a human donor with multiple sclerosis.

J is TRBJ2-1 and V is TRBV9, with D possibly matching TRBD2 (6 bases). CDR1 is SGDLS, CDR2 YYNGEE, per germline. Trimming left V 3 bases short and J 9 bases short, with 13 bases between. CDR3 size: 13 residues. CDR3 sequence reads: CASSETSLAEQFF. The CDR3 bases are TGTGCCAGCAGCGAGACTAGTCTCGCTGAGCAGTTCTTC.

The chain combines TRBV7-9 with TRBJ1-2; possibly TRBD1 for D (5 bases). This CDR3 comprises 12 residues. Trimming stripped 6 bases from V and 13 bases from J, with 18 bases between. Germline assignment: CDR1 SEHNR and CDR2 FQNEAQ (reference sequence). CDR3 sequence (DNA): TGTGCCAGCAGAGACGGGGCCAGCGGTTCCACCTTC. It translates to CASRDGASGSTF.

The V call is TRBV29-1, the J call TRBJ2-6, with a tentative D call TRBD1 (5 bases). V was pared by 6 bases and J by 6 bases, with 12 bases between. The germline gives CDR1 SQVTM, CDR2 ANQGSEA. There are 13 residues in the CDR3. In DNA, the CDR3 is TGCAGCGTGGTTACAGGAGTGGCCAACGTCCTGACTTTC. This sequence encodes CSVVTGVANVLTF.

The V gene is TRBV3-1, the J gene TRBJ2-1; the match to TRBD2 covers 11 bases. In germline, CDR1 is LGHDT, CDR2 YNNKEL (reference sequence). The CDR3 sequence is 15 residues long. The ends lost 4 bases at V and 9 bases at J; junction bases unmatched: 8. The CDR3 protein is CASSPRLAGRLEQFF. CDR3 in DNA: TGTGCCAGCAGCCCCCGACTAGCGGGAAGGCTTGAGCAGTTCTTC.

The chain's CDR3 is CASSSPGLADYEQYF. CDR3 DNA sequence: TGTGCCAGCAGCTCACCGGGACTAGCGGACTACGAGCAGTACTTC. The chain recombines TRBV5-6 with TRBJ2-7; 11 positions agree with TRBD2. The CDR3 consists of 15 residues. The germline V gene has CDR1 SGHDT and CDR2 YYEEEE. Trimming removed 3 bases from V and 3 bases from J; junction bases left unmatched: 5. The full variable domain, with the rest looked up from reference TRBV5-6 and TRBJ2-7, is DAGVTQSPTHLIKTRGQQVTLRCSPKSGHDTVSWYQQALGQGPQFIFQYYEEEERQRGNFPDRFSGHQFPNYSSELNVNALLLGDSALYLCASSSPGLADYEQYFGPGTRLTVT.

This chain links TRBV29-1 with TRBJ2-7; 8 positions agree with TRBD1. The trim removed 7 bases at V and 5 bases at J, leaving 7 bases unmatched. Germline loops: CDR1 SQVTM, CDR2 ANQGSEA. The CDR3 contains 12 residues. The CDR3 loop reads CSARTGKNEQYF. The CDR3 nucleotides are TGCAGCGCGAGGACAGGGAAAAACGAGCAGTACTTC.

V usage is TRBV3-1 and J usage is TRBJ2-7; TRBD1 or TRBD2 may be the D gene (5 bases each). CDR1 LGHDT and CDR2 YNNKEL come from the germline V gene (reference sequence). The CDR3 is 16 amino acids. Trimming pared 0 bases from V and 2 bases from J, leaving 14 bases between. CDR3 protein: CASSQDGDDNPYEQYF. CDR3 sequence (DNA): TGTGCCAGCAGCCAAGATGGGGACGATAATCCCTACGAGCAGTACTTC.

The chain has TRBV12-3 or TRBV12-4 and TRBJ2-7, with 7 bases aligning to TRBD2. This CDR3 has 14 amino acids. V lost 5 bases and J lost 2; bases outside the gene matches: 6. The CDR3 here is CASSPPTSPYEQYF. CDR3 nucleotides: TGTGCCAGCAGTCCGCCGACTAGCCCCTACGAGCAGTACTTC.

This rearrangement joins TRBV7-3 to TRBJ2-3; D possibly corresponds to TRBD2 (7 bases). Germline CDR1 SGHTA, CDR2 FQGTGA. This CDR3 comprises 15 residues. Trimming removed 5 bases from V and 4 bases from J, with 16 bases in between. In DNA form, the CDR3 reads TGTGCCAGCAGCCCCGGGGAGGGGGGCCCAGATACGCAGTATTTT. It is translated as CASSPGEGGPDTQYF. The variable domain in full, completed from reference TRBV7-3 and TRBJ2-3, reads GAGVSQTPSNKVTEKGKYVELRCDPISGHTALYWYRQSLGQGPEFLIYFQGTGAADDSGLPNDRFFAVRPEGSVSTLKIQRTERGDSAVYLCASSPGEGGPDTQYFGPGTRLTVL.

As DNA, the CDR3 is TGTGCCAGCAGCAAACCCCCGGGCGGGAGGGCCAATGAGCAGTTCTTC. It codes for CASSKPPGGRANEQFF. The chain has TRBV28 and TRBJ2-1, with TRBD2 identical over 9 bases. V was pared by 6 bases and J by 6 bases, with 12 bases of the junction left unmatched. Germline V gene data show CDR1 as MDHEN and CDR2 as SYDVKM. The CDR3 runs to 16 residues.

The DNA of the CDR3 is TGCAGTGCTACCAGACTAGCTCAGACCTACGAGCAGTACTTC. Protein product: CSATRLAQTYEQYF. The chain is built from TRBV20-1 and TRBJ2-7; 7 bases map to TRBD2. Germline values: CDR1 DFQATT, CDR2 SNEGSKA (reference sequence). V was clipped by 4 bases and J by 2 bases; unmatched bases: 8. This CDR3 region has 14 residues.

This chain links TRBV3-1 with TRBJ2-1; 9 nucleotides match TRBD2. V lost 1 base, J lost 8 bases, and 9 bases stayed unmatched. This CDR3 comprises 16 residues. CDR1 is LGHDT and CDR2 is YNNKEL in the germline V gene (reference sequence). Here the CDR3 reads CASSQGVAGARDEQFF. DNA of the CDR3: TGTGCCAGCAGCCAAGGAGTAGCGGGAGCTAGGGATGAGCAGTTCTTC.

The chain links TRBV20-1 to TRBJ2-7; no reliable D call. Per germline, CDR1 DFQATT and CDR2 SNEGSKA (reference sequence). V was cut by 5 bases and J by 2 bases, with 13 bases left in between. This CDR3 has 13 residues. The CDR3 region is CSARPKAAYEQYF. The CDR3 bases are TGCAGTGCTCGTCCAAAGGCCGCCTACGAGCAGTACTTC.

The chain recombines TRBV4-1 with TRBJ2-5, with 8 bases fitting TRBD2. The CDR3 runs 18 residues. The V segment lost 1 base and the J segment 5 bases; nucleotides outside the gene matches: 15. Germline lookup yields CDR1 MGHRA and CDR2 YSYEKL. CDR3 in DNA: TGCGCCAGCAGCCAAGTCCAGCTCGGGACTAGTCTTGAGGAGACCCAGTACTTC. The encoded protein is CASSQVQLGTSLEETQYF.

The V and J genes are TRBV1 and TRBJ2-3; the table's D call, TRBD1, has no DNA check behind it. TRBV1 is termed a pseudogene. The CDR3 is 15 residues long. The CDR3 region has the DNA TGCACCAGCAGCCATCGGGCGGCAAGCACAGATACGCAGTATTTT. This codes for CTSSHRAASTDTQYF.

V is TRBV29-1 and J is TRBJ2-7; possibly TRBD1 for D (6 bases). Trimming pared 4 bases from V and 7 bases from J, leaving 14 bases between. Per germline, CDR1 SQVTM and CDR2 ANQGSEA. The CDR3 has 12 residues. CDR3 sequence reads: CSVATGSGEQYF. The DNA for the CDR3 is TGCAGCGTTGCGACAGGATCGGGTGAGCAGTACTTC.

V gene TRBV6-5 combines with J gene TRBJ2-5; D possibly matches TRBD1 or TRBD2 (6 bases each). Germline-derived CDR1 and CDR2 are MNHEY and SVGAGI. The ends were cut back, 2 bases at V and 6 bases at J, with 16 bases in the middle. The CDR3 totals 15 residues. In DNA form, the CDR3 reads TGTGCCAGCAGTTACACTAACGGGGGCGCGAAGACCCAGTACTTC. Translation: CASSYTNGGAKTQYF.

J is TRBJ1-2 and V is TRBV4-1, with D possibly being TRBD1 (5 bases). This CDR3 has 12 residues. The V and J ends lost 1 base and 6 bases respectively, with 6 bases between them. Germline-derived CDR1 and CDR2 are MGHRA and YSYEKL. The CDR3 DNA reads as TGCGCCAGCAGCCAAGTGGGGCATGGCTACACCTTC. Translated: CASSQVGHGYTF.

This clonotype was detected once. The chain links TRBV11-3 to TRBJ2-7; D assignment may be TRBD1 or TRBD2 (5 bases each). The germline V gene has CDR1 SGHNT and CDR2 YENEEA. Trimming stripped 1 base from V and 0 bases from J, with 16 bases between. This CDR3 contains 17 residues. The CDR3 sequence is CASSLVGEGKISYEQYF. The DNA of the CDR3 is TGTGCCAGCAGCTTAGTGGGTGAGGGGAAAATCTCCTACGAGCAGTACTTC.

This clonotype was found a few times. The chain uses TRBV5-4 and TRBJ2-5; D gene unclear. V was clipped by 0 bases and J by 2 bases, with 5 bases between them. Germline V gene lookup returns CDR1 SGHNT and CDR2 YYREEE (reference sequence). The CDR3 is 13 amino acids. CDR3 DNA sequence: TGTGCCAGCAGCTTGGGGCCGCAAGAGACCCAGTACTTC. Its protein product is CASSLGPQETQYF.

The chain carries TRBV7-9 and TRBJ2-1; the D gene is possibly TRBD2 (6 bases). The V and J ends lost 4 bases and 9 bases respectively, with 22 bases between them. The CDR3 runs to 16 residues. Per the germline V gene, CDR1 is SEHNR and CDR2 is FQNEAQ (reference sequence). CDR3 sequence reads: CASSYRDSQRNGEQFF. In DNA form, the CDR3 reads TGTGCCAGCAGCTATCGGGACTCCCAACGGAACGGTGAGCAGTTCTTC.

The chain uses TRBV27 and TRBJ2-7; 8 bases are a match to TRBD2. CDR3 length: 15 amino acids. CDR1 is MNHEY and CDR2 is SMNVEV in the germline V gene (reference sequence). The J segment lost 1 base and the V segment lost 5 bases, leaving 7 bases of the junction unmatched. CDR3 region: CASSLTSEISYEQYF. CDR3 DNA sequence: TGTGCCAGCAGTCTGACTAGCGAGATTTCCTACGAGCAGTACTTC.